These 21 T cell receptor beta chains were all obtained from the same sample, sequenced in a study of T cells in Graves' hyperthyroidism and ophthalmopathy (dated by TCRdb to between 2018 and 2021). Library method: multiplex PCR. The data were produced on an Illumina HiSeq 2000. The TCR beta CDR3 regions were amplified from RNA transcripts. A first-round RT-PCR of the TCR CDR3 used the HTBI primer set with the Qiagen OneStep RT-PCR kit. Starting from the raw public reads, TCRdb applied fastp trimming at Q25, assembled clones with MiXCR and retained in-frame beta chains. Entries that share a CDR3 protein sequence are merged under the most common genes and DNA. Across this sample there are roughly 280,000 distinct CDR3 sequences, with roughly 22% seen only once. The ten largest clones add up to roughly 60% of the sample. Sequenced: blood. These receptor sequences come from a man aged 25-40 years with Graves' ophthalmopathy.

This clonotype was observed a single time. The V and J genes are TRBV10-2 and TRBJ2-7; a possible D gene is TRBD2 (5 bases). V lost 6 bases, J lost 7 bases, and 13 bases lay in between. Per germline, CDR1 WSHSY and CDR2 SAAADI. CDR3 length: 12 residues. CDR3 sequence reads: CASSGEPREQYF. In DNA form, the CDR3 reads TGCGCCAGCAGCGGGGAGCCCCGGGAGCAGTACTTC.

J is TRBJ2-3 and V is TRBV3-1, with 10 bases matching TRBD1. This CDR3 region has 16 residues. V was clipped by 6 bases and J by 4 bases; unmatched bases: 10. Germline loops: CDR1 LGHDT, CDR2 YNNKEL (reference sequence). The DNA for the CDR3 is TGTGCCAGCAGTCCTACGACAGGGGGCGCGGCAGATACGCAGTATTTT. Its translation: CASSPTTGGAADTQYF.

The V call is TRBV7-6, the J call TRBJ2-7; either TRBD1 or TRBD2 may fit D (5 bases each). Germline V gives CDR1 SGHVS, CDR2 FNYEAQ. The CDR3 has 13 residues. The V end was cut by 5 bases, the J end by 6 bases, with 14 bases between. The CDR3 region is CASSKLRGCEQYF. The CDR3 DNA is TGTGCCAGCAGCAAACTACGGGGCTGCGAGCAGTACTTC. The full variable domain, rest sourced from reference TRBV7-6 and TRBJ2-7, is GAGVSQSPRYKVTKRGQDVALRCDPISGHVSLYWYRQALGQGPEFLTYFNYEAQQDKSGLPNDRFSAERPEGSISTLTIQRTEQRDSAMYRCASSKLRGCEQYFGPGTRLTVT.

This clonotype was counted at least ten times. The chain carries TRBV20-1 and TRBJ2-3; 9 nucleotides agree with TRBD2. V was clipped by 4 bases and J by 2 bases; unmatched bases: 7. Germline V lookup: CDR1 DFQATT, CDR2 SNEGSKA (reference sequence). The CDR3 sequence is 15 residues long. This chain's CDR3 is CSANPTSGYTDTQYF. The CDR3 nucleotides are TGCAGTGCTAATCCGACTAGCGGTTACACAGATACGCAGTATTTT.

This clonotype was seen at least ten times. The CDR3 region is CAWSVYMRQAETQYF. Here the CDR3 DNA reads TGTGCCTGGAGTGTATACATGAGGCAGGCAGAGACCCAGTACTTC. The J gene is TRBJ2-5, the V gene TRBV30; D uncertain. Between the trimmed V and J ends, which lost 0 bases and 4 bases, there was a span of 15 bases. The CDR3 is made up of 15 amino acids. In germline, CDR1 is GTSNPN, CDR2 SVGIG (reference sequence).

This sequence joins TRBV2 and TRBJ1-5; D not certain. The CDR3 is made up of 12 amino acids. Trimming left V 6 bases short and J 1 base short, with 4 bases between. CDR1 SNHLY and CDR2 FYNNEI come from the germline V gene. The CDR3 region is CASRRSNQPQHF. In DNA, the CDR3 is TGTGCCAGCAGGCGAAGCAATCAGCCCCAGCATTTT. Full variable domain (outside the CDR3, taken from reference TRBV2 and TRBJ1-5): EPEVTQTPSHQVTQMGQEVILRCVPISNHLYFYWYRQILGQKVEFLVSFYNNEISEKSEIFDDQFSVERPDGSNFTLKIRSTKLEDSAMYFCASRRSNQPQHFGDGTRLSIL.

The rearrangement uses TRBV6-2 or TRBV6-3 and TRBJ2-7; 7 bases fit TRBD1. Germline V lookup: CDR1 MNHEY, CDR2 SVGEGT. The CDR3 is made up of 13 amino acids. The V segment lost 5 bases and the J segment 7 bases; nucleotides outside the gene matches: 8. Written as DNA, the CDR3 is TGTGCCAGCAGTCGAGGGGGCAGTTGGGAGCAGTACTTC. Residues: CASSRGGSWEQYF.

This rearrangement joins TRBV20-1 to TRBJ2-7, with D possibly TRBD2 on 6 matching bases. CDR1 DFQATT and CDR2 SNEGSKA come from the germline V gene (reference sequence). V lost 2 bases to trimming and J lost 2 bases, with 10 bases between them. CDR3 size: 13 residues. The CDR3 sequence: CSARLAEPYEQYF. The CDR3 region has the DNA TGCAGTGCTAGATTAGCGGAGCCCTACGAGCAGTACTTC.

V is TRBV28 and J is TRBJ1-2, with 8 nucleotides matching TRBD1. Germline CDR1 reads MDHEN; CDR2 reads SYDVKM. This CDR3 contains 13 residues. V was pared by 7 bases and J by 9 bases, with 10 bases of the junction left unmatched. CDR3 sequence reads: CASTGQVRGSYTF. The DNA of the CDR3 is TGTGCCAGCACGGGACAGGTCCGAGGGAGCTACACCTTC.

This clonotype was seen ten or more times. This chain links TRBV13 with TRBJ2-1; D not certain. Trimming took off 2 bases at V and 7 bases at J, with 6 bases between the two ends. The CDR3 covers 12 residues. CDR1 is PRHDT and CDR2 is FYEKMQ in the germline V gene (reference sequence). The CDR3 here is CASSLRWNEQFF. CDR3 nucleotides: TGTGCCAGCAGCTTACGCTGGAATGAGCAGTTCTTC. Full variable domain (remainder filled in from reference TRBV13 and TRBJ2-1): AAGVIQSPRHLIKEKRETATLKCYPIPRHDTVYWYQQGPGQDPQFLISFYEKMQSDKGSIPDRFSAQQFSDYHSELNMSSLELGDSALYFCASSLRWNEQFFGPGTRLTVL.

This clonotype has just a few counts. The V and J genes are TRBV10-2 and TRBJ2-7, with a possible D match to TRBD1 (5 bases). Germline CDR1 WSHSY, CDR2 SAAADI. The V gene lost 2 bases and the J gene lost 5 bases, with 25 bases spanning the gap. This CDR3 contains 18 residues. The CDR3 DNA sequence: TGCGCCAGCAGTGAGCCCTGGTGGCCAGGGAATACCATAAACGAGCAGTACTTC. Amino acids: CASSEPWWPGNTINEQYF.

This clonotype turned up a few times. The V call is TRBV20-1, the J call TRBJ1-1; perhaps TRBD1 as D (5 bases). V gave up 5 bases and J gave up 4 bases, with 17 bases separating them. The germline CDR1 and CDR2 sequences are DFQATT and SNEGSKA (reference sequence). This CDR3 has 14 amino acids. This chain's CDR3 is CSALVTGGGTEAFF. The CDR3 DNA reads TGCAGTGCTCTTGTGACTGGGGGTGGCACTGAAGCTTTCTTT.

This clonotype showed up many times. V is TRBV3-1 and J is TRBJ2-1; 8 nucleotides match TRBD2. The germline V gene has CDR1 LGHDT and CDR2 YNNKEL (reference sequence). With V trimmed by 1 base and J by 9 bases, 8 bases remained unmatched. The CDR3 length is 15 residues. The CDR3 loop is CASSQVSGEGSEQFF. The CDR3 DNA reads TGTGCCAGCAGCCAAGTTAGCGGGGAGGGCAGTGAGCAGTTCTTC.

The chain uses TRBV7-8 and TRBJ2-7; possibly TRBD1 for D (5 bases). The CDR3 covers 15 residues. Germline loops: CDR1 SGHVS, CDR2 FQNEAQ. Trimming shortened V by 0 bases and J by 5 bases, and 14 bases separated the two germline ends. CDR3 residues: CASSLASAGLDEQYF. The CDR3 DNA reads as TGTGCCAGCAGCTTAGCCTCTGCAGGGCTCGACGAGCAGTACTTC.

The chain has TRBV19 and TRBJ2-1; 7 nucleotides agree with TRBD1. The CDR3 consists of 11 residues. Germline trimming cut 4 bases from V and 10 bases from J; bases unmatched to any gene: 1. From germline, CDR1 is LNHDA and CDR2 SQIVND (reference sequence). CDR3 coding DNA: TGTGCCAGTAGTACGGACAGGGAGCAGTTCTTC. Protein sequence: CASSTDREQFF.

The gene calls are TRBV11-2 and TRBJ1-5; maybe TRBD1 (5 bases). This CDR3 has 13 residues. V was shortened by 5 bases and J by 7 bases, with 12 bases between the two germline ends. CDR1 is SGHAT and CDR2 is FQNNGV in the germline V gene. CDR3 DNA: TGTGCCAGCAGCGACCAGGGAGGCCAGCCCCAGCATTTT. It codes for CASSDQGGQPQHF.

The chain combines TRBV9 with TRBJ2-1; 13 bases match TRBD2. V gave up 1 base and J gave up 6 bases; unmatched junction bases: 4. The CDR3 runs 16 residues. CDR1 is SGDLS, CDR2 YYNGEE, per germline. The DNA of the CDR3 is TGTGCCAGCAGCGTATGGGGACTAGCGGGGTTCAATGAGCAGTTCTTC. Translation gives CASSVWGLAGFNEQFF.

At least ten counts were recorded for this clonotype. The J gene is TRBJ2-1, the V gene TRBV7-3; the match to TRBD2 covers 11 bases. The germline V gene encodes CDR1 SGHTA and CDR2 FQGTGA. Trimming cost V 4 bases and J 3 bases; bases outside gene matches: 2. This CDR3 spans 15 amino acids. Written as DNA, the CDR3 is TGTGCCAGCAGCTCGGGGACTAGCGGCTACAATGAGCAGTTCTTC. Protein product: CASSSGTSGYNEQFF.

The V call is TRBV14, the J call TRBJ2-3; D uncertain. The CDR3 sequence is 14 residues long. CDR1 and CDR2 (germline): SGHDN, FVKESK. The V end lost 4 bases, the J end lost 4 bases, and 12 bases lay between the germline ends. The CDR3 loop reads CASSLPDPPDTQYF. The CDR3 coding sequence is TGTGCCAGCAGCCTCCCGGACCCCCCAGATACGCAGTATTTT.

On this clonotype: A much larger clone sits a single nucleotide away, making a read error possible. The chain recombines TRBV20-1 with TRBJ1-2; D not certain. V lost 4 bases to trimming and J lost 4 bases, with 7 bases between them. Germline CDR1 DFQATT, CDR2 SNEGSKA (reference sequence). The CDR3 extends over 11 amino acids. The CDR3 DNA is TGCAGTGCTATCCTTACCTATGGCTACACCTTC. It translates to CSAILTYGYTF.

The chain recombines TRBV4-2 with TRBJ2-1; 12 bases are shared with TRBD2. The CDR3 has 15 residues. Looked up from germline, CDR1 is LGHNA and CDR2 is YNFKEQ. Trimming took 8 bases from V and 7 from J; bases not matched to a gene: 9. This CDR3 is CASSTTSGRPNEQFF. The CDR3 DNA follows: TGTGCCAGCTCCACGACTAGCGGGAGACCGAATGAGCAGTTCTTC.